This passage covers 7 T cell receptor beta chains from one sample sequenced in a study of early T cells in non-severe SARS-CoV-2 infection. TCRdb reprocessed the 5' RACE reads via MiXCR and lists one record per CDR3 protein. The sample lists 20,000 to 25,000 distinct CDR3 sequences; under 4.5% were seen once. The sample taken for sequencing was whole blood. Source of these receptors: an adult who was a healthcare worker with PCR-confirmed SARS-CoV-2 infection or an uninfected control (not recorded which).

This clonotype was seen at least ten times. The chain uses TRBV11-2 and TRBJ2-2; D is possibly TRBD1 (6 bases). The CDR3 sequence is 17 residues long. Deletions cut 2 bases from V and 0 bases from J, with 13 bases between. Germline V gene data show CDR1 as SGHAT and CDR2 as FQNNGV. CDR3 sequence reads: CASSLLSGGPNTGELFF. CDR3 sequence (DNA): TGTGCCAGCAGCTTATTAAGTGGGGGCCCGAACACCGGGGAGCTGTTTTTT.

Ten or more counts support this clonotype. This chain links TRBV5-1 with TRBJ1-5, with D uncertain. The CDR3 consists of 14 residues. Germline-derived CDR1 and CDR2 are SGHRS and YFSETQ. Trimming pared 4 bases from V and 2 bases from J, leaving 10 bases between. CDR3 protein: CASSVLGGNQPQHF. In DNA form, the CDR3 reads TGCGCCAGCAGCGTACTGGGCGGCAATCAGCCCCAGCATTTT.

This clonotype was seen ten or more times. The chain combines TRBV7-2 with TRBJ2-5; 9 bases are shared with TRBD1. The junction had 3 bases not matched to a gene; V was cut back by 5 bases and J by 5 bases. This CDR3 contains 13 residues. Germline values: CDR1 SGHTA, CDR2 FQGNSA. CDR3: CASSPGQGETQYF. The CDR3 region has the DNA TGTGCCAGCAGCCCCGGACAGGGGGAGACCCAGTACTTC.

This clonotype has ten or more counts. DNA of the CDR3: TGTGCCAGCAGCTTTCACAGGGGCGGTTCACCCCTCCACTTT. This encodes CASSFHRGGSPLHF. V usage is TRBV5-5 and J usage is TRBJ1-6; 7 bases are shared with TRBD1. CDR1 SGHKS and CDR2 YYEKEE come from the germline V gene (reference sequence). The V and J ends lost 2 bases and 9 bases, in that order; junction bases with no gene match: 5. The CDR3 spans 14 residues. Combining the CDR3 with reference TRBV5-5 and TRBJ1-6 gives the whole variable domain DAGVTQSPTHLIKTRGQQVTLRCSPISGHKSVSWYQQVLGQGPQFIFQYYEKEERGRGNFPDRFSARQFPNYSSELNVNALLLGDSALYLCASSFHRGGSPLHFGNGTRLTVT.

This clonotype came up many times. The CDR3 DNA reads TGCAGTGCTCGACAGGGTAACTATGGCTACACCTTC. It codes for CSARQGNYGYTF. The rearrangement links TRBV20-1 to TRBJ1-2; 7 bases are shared with TRBD1. Germline V gene data show CDR1 as DFQATT and CDR2 as SNEGSKA (reference sequence). This CDR3 is built from 12 residues. The V gene end was trimmed by 5 bases and the J gene end by 1 base; junction bases not matched to a gene: 1.

There are a few counts of this clonotype. The chain links TRBV4-2 to TRBJ2-7, with D unresolved. The V end was cut by 1 base, the J end by 1 base, with 14 bases between. Germline V gene data show CDR1 as LGHNA and CDR2 as YNFKEQ. The CDR3 covers 16 residues. CDR3 residues: CASSQGPAPGSYEQYF. Written as DNA, the CDR3 is TGTGCCAGCAGCCAAGGTCCGGCCCCCGGGTCCTACGAGCAGTACTTC.

In its sample, this clonotype was seen a few times. The genes are TRBV6-6 and TRBJ1-6, with TRBD1 identical over 7 bases. Germline values: CDR1 MNHNY, CDR2 SVGAGI (reference sequence). CDR3 length: 20 residues. Trimming cost V 4 bases and J 8 bases; bases outside gene matches: 23. The CDR3, as DNA: TGTGCCAGCAGTTTCGAGAGACAGGGTTTTATTCTTAGTTCTCATTCACCCCTCCACTTT. Amino acid sequence: CASSFERQGFILSSHSPLHF.